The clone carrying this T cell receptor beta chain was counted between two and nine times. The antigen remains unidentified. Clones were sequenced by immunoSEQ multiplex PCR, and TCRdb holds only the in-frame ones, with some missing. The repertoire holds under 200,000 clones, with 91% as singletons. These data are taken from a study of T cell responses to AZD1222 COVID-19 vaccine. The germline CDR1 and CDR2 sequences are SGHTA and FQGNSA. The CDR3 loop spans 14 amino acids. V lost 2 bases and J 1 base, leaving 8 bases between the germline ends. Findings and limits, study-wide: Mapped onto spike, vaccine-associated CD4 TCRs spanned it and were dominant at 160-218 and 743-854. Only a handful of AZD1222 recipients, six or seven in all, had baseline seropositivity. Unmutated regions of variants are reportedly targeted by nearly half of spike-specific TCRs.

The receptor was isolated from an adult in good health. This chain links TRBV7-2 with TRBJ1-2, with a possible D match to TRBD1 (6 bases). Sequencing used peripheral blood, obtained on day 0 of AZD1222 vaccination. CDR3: CASSLPGVNYGYTF. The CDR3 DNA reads TGTGCCAGCAGCTTACCAGGGGTTAACTATGGCTACACCTTC.